Reported below is one TCR beta chain. The data originate from a study of cytomegalovirus exposure and HLA in healthy donors. The donors, nominally healthy at sampling, likely had unrecorded immune exposures. The PCR contained 60 Vbeta and 13 Jbeta primers. The protocol was immunoSEQ multiplex PCR, while the TCRdb copy is restricted to in-frame clones and leaves out a portion. The sample shows some 150,000 clones, approximately 82% of them seen only once. Sequencing was done on a sample of PBMCs. The receptor comes from a man aged 35-49 years in good health and CMV-seronegative.

CDR3 coding DNA: TGTGCCAGCAGTTCGGACAGCTTCAGCTCCTACGAGCAGTACTTC. It specifies CASSSDSFSSYEQYF. This chain joins TRBV6-1 and TRBJ2-7; tentative D call: TRBD1 (6 bases). The V gene lost 5 bases and the J gene lost 0 bases, with 14 bases spanning the gap. The CDR3 runs 15 residues. Germline lookup yields CDR1 MNHNS and CDR2 SASEGT.